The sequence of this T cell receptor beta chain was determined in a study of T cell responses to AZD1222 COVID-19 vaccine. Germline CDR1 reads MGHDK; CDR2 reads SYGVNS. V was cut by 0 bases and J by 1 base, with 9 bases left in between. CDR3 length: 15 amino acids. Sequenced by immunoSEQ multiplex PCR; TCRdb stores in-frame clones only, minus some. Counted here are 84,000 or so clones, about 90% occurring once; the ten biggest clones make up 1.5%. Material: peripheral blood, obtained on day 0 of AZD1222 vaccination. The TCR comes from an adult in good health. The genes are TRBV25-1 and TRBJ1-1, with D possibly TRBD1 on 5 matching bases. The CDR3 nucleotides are TGTGCCAGCAGTGAATATATGGGGGAGAACACTGAAGCTTTCTTT. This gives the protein CASSEYMGENTEAFF.